This TCR beta chain was sequenced during a study of T-cell memory formation after mild COVID-19. Trimming took off 2 bases at V and 2 bases at J, with 6 bases between the two ends. The CDR3 is made up of 13 amino acids. Germline V CDR1 and CDR2: SGDLS, YYNGEE. MiXCR, run by TCRdb on the 5' RACE reads, gives a single entry per CDR3 protein. The sample includes hundreds of thousands of distinct CDR3 sequences, approximately 16% of them seen just once. The table lists this clonotype with a few counts. The receptor was derived from a young man who had mild COVID-19 (a few samples of this study predate the infection). Cell type and time point are not known. Sequencing used PBMCs or a T cell subset sorted from them (not recorded which). The V and J genes are TRBV9 and TRBJ2-3, with D hard to call. The CDR3 bases are TGTGCCAGCAGCGTGGGTCACACAGATACGCAGTATTTT. As protein: CASSVGHTDTQYF.